This entry features one TCR beta chain sequence. This clone's antigen is unknown. No quality values exist for individual bases; no much larger clone is one base distant. Each collaborating institution followed its own protocols to collect whole blood in K2EDTA tubes. For TCRbeta analysis, collaborators shipped samples in one of three forms: frozen whole blood, isolated PBMCs, or DNA extracted from either of those sample types. The data are from a study of blood T cell repertoires in COVID-19 (dated by TCRdb to the early 2020s). Context from the whole study: Samples from collaborators originated in the United States, Italy and Spain and spanned both the acute and convalescent phases of COVID-19. Deeply sampled blood TCRbeta repertoires from subjects exposed to, actively infected with, or recovered from COVID-19 were included in the dataset. A de-identified subject ID, COVID-19 status, age in years and sex were almost always included in the sample metadata. Where available, HLA class I and class II types were obtained from metadata supplied by the sample provider rather than from assay-based typing. The repertoires were released in a freely available public database meant as a resource for research on the immune response to SARS-CoV-2. The samples were drawn from the first 160 participants of the ongoing ImmuneRACE study and from 1,200 or so subjects provided by 6 global collaborators. The material from the prospective study consisted of cDNA or gDNA derived from T cells, B-cell-depleted T cells, or PBMCs.

Counted from cysteine to phenylalanine, this CDR3 has 14 amino acids. Of all the DNA, just the CDR3 is kept, 42 bases in frame from base 1. Trimming at the junction amounts to 3 bases on V and 0 bases on J, and the germline ends lie 11 bases apart. In the germline V gene, CDR1 corresponds to SQVTM and CDR2 to ANQGSEA. On the study overall, not on this receptor specifically: Clinical and demographic metadata were provided uncurated, with the amount varying by source and participant.

TCRbeta CDR3 regions were amplified from genomic DNA using the immunoSEQ Assay, a bias-controlled multiplex PCR. The original pipeline was this. The number of nucleated cells in each sample was estimated by amplification of reference gene primers within the assay. To quantify the absolute abundance of each unique TCRbeta CDR3 rearrangement, sequence reads were collapsed and filtered. For each sample, productive Simpson clonality was calculated as the square root of Simpson's diversity index across productive rearrangements. TCRdb stores this immuneACCESS table with in-frame sequences only. Part of the clones is absent; in the studies checked, under half of the shortfall reflects unresolved V genes, and no reason is known for the rest. That table gives V, J and clone size, and the DNA gave D and trimming. For this sample there are approximately 270,000 clones; about 80% appear just once. The ten largest make up about 8.9% of the sample.

The chain links TRBV29-1 with TRBJ1-1, and possibly TRBD1, on 6 matching bases. The sequence was obtained from a man older than 75 with acute or convalescent COVID-19. The sequencing input was peripheral blood. Read as DNA, the sequence is TGCAGCGTTGAGTTTGGACAGTTGAACACTGAAGCTTTCTTT. Its product reads: CSVEFGQLNTEAFF. This CDR3, with the reference TRBV29-1 and TRBJ1-1 proteins standing in past its ends, gives the full variable domain SAVISQKPSRDICQRGTSLTIQCQVDSQVTMMFWYRQQPGQSLTLIATANQGSEATYESGFVIDKFPISRPNLTFSTLTVSNMSPEDSSIYLCSVEFGQLNTEAFFGQGTRLTVV.